This record concerns one T cell receptor beta chain sequence. Seattle cases were enrolled at active infection and followed longitudinally. This sample was taken from a study of blood T cell repertoires in COVID-19. In the original workflow: Reference gene primer amplification gave nucleated cell count estimates. TCRdb's copy holds only in-frame clones and misses some; the assay was immunoSEQ multiplex PCR. V, J and clone size were drawn from that table, and D and trimming were deduced from the DNA. The profile shows hundreds of thousands of clones, about 89% of them singletons. This CDR3 region has 14 residues. CDR1 and CDR2 (germline): SQVTM, ANQGSEA. V shed 6 bases and J 7 bases; nucleotides not matched to a gene: 10.

This receptor was identified in a woman in her fifties or sixties with COVID-19, enrolled during active disease. The source material was peripheral blood. The chain couples TRBV29-1 to TRBJ2-4; 9 bases agree with TRBD1. CDR3 sequence reads: CSVGPSGQGNIQYF. CDR3 DNA: TGCAGCGTCGGGCCCTCCGGACAGGGGAACATTCAGTACTTC.